The 13 T cell receptor beta chains below all came from one sample that was sequenced in a study of T cell responses to AZD1222 COVID-19 vaccine. TCRdb keeps only in-frame clones here, not all; method: immunoSEQ multiplex PCR. The table includes 110,000 to 150,000 clones, about 94% detected once. Specimen: peripheral blood, collected on day 0 of AZD1222 vaccination. These receptors were collected from an adult in good health.

J is TRBJ2-3 and V is TRBV11-2; D not certain. The CDR3 spans 15 residues. Germline CDR1 SGHAT, CDR2 FQNNGV. V lost 4 bases and J 1 base, leaving 12 bases between the germline ends. The CDR3 nucleotides read TGTGCCAGCAGCTATTGGGCTAGAGGCACAGATACGCAGTATTTT. Translation gives CASSYWARGTDTQYF. Drawing the rest from reference TRBV11-2 and TRBJ2-3, the complete variable domain is EAGVAQSPRYKIIEKRQSVAFWCNPISGHATLYWYQQILGQGPKLLIQFQNNGVVDDSQLPKDRFSAERLKGVDSTLKIQPAKLEDSAVYLCASSYWARGTDTQYFGPGTRLTVL.

The V call is TRBV12-5, the J call TRBJ1-5; 9 bases line up with TRBD1. The ends lost 3 bases at V and 7 bases at J; junction bases unmatched: 4. The germline CDR1 and CDR2 sequences are LGHNT and FRNRAP. This CDR3 comprises 14 residues. In DNA form, the CDR3 reads TGTGCTAGTGGTTTAGCGGGACAGGGACAGCCCCAGCATTTT. As protein: CASGLAGQGQPQHF.

The chain combines TRBV7-9 with TRBJ1-4, with 7 bases identical to TRBD1. The V and J ends lost 5 bases and 7 bases, in that order; junction bases with no gene match: 4. The CDR3 extends over 13 amino acids. Per germline, CDR1 SEHNR and CDR2 FQNEAQ (reference sequence). This CDR3 is CASSPTGVEKLFF. CDR3 in DNA: TGTGCCAGCAGCCCAACAGGGGTTGAAAAACTGTTTTTT. The whole variable domain, filled in from reference TRBV7-9 and TRBJ1-4, reads DTGVSQNPRHKITKRGQNVTFRCDPISEHNRLYWYRQTLGQGPEFLTYFQNEAQLEKSRLLSDRFSAERPKGSFSTLEIQRTEQGDSAMYLCASSPTGVEKLFFGSGTQLSVL.

The chain links TRBV24-1 to TRBJ1-3, with a weak D call TRBD1 (6 bases). This CDR3 has 15 amino acids. CDR1 is KGHDR and CDR2 is SFDVKD in the germline V gene. Between the trimmed V and J ends, which lost 4 bases and 4 bases, there was a span of 13 bases. In nucleotides, the CDR3 is TGTGCCACCAGTGACGCGGCAGGGGCCGGAAACACCATATATTTT. Encoded protein: CATSDAAGAGNTIYF.

The chain links TRBV5-4 to TRBJ1-2; 9 bases are a match to TRBD1. This CDR3 has 13 amino acids. V trimming: 1 base; J trimming: 7 bases; junction bases outside the gene matches: 2. Germline V gene lookup returns CDR1 SGHNT and CDR2 YYREEE (reference sequence). CDR3 region: CASSLTGGFGYTF. The DNA for the CDR3 is TGTGCCAGCAGCTTGACAGGGGGCTTTGGCTACACCTTC.

This clone came up once. The chain employs TRBV18 and TRBJ1-2; D not resolved. This CDR3 is built from 12 residues. Trimming pared 4 bases from V and 8 bases from J, leaving 11 bases between. Looked up from germline, CDR1 is KGHSH and CDR2 is LQKENI. In DNA form, the CDR3 reads TGTGCCAGCTCACGACCTAGCGAGGGCTACACCTTC. Translating gives CASSRPSEGYTF.

V is TRBV30 and J is TRBJ2-1, with D tentatively TRBD2 (6 bases). The CDR3 has 12 residues. CDR1 is GTSNPN and CDR2 is SVGIG in the germline V gene (reference sequence). Trimming removed 3 bases from V and 9 bases from J, with 12 bases in between. This chain's CDR3 is CAWRLGGGEQFF. The DNA of the CDR3 is TGTGCCTGGAGGTTGGGAGGTGGTGAGCAGTTCTTC.

The gene calls are TRBV6-5 and TRBJ1-4; the D is unclear. Germline V gene sequence: CDR1 MNHEY, CDR2 SVGAGI. V lost 6 bases to trimming and J lost 4 bases, with 12 bases between them. The CDR3 length is 14 residues. DNA for the CDR3: TGTGCCAGCAGAGAGACCTGGCTTAATGAAAAACTGTTTTTT. As protein: CASRETWLNEKLFF.

V and J are TRBV5-1 and TRBJ2-3; 14 bases are a match to TRBD2. The CDR3 is 17 residues long. CDR1 and CDR2 (germline): SGHRS, YFSETQ. V lost 4 bases and J lost 6; bases outside the gene matches: 10. The CDR3 bases are TGCGCCAGCAGCCTCCTCGGACTAGCGGGAGGCCCCGATACGCAGTATTTT. It is translated as CASSLLGLAGGPDTQYF. Looking up the rest from reference TRBV5-1 and TRBJ2-3 gives the full variable domain: KAGVTQTPRYLIKTRGQQVTLSCSPISGHRSVSWYQQTPGQGLQFLFEYFSETQRNKGNFPGRFSGRQFSNSRSEMNVSTLELGDSALYLCASSLLGLAGGPDTQYFGPGTRLTVL.

This chain links TRBV18 with TRBJ2-7; D is ambiguous. Trimming cost V 2 bases and J 5 bases, with 7 bases left between them. Looked up from germline, CDR1 is KGHSH and CDR2 is LQKENI. The CDR3 loop spans 12 amino acids. In DNA form, the CDR3 reads TGTGCCAGCTCACCAGACAAGAACGAGCAGTACTTC. Protein sequence: CASSPDKNEQYF.

This CDR3 is CASSWGLAGEGYNEQFF. CDR3 DNA: TGTGCCAGCAGCTGGGGACTAGCGGGAGAGGGATACAATGAGCAGTTCTTC. The chain links TRBV11-3 to TRBJ2-1; 14 positions match TRBD2. The CDR3 sequence is 17 residues long. Germline assignment: CDR1 SGHNT and CDR2 YENEEA. V trimming: 4 bases; J trimming: 4 bases; junction bases outside the gene matches: 6.

The gene calls are TRBV12-3 or TRBV12-4 and TRBJ1-6; D uncertain. Trimming pared 3 bases from V and 6 bases from J, leaving 6 bases between. This CDR3 has 13 amino acids. The chain's CDR3 is CASSFNSNSPLHF. The DNA of the CDR3 is TGTGCCAGCAGTTTTAACAGTAATTCACCCCTCCACTTT.

The chain is built from TRBV5-6 and TRBJ1-4; 7 bases are a match to TRBD1. J was trimmed by 7 bases and V by 4 bases; bases with no gene match: 7. CDR3 length: 14 amino acids. Germline-derived CDR1 and CDR2 are SGHDT and YYEEEE. CDR3 amino acids: CASSPMTGTEKLFF. The CDR3 DNA follows: TGTGCCAGCAGCCCCATGACAGGGACTGAAAAACTGTTTTTT.